These 20 T cell receptor beta chains share one sample of origin, sequenced in a study of shared clonotypes between healthy human individuals. Profiling relied on immunoSEQ multiplex PCR, and the TCRdb table lists in-frame clones only, not all of them. The data contain 2,500,000 or so clones, more than 90% of them singletons. Sequenced input: naive CD4+ T cells sorted from blood. Subset: CD45RA+ positively selected. The receptors here all came from a man aged 18 to 35 in good health.

V usage is TRBV5-4 and J usage is TRBJ2-6; D gene uncertain. Germline CDR1 and CDR2: SGHNT and YYREEE (reference sequence). V shed 0 bases and J shed 0 bases, with 13 bases lying between them. CDR3 length: 18 residues. The CDR3 reads CASSLAPNLNSGANVLTF. The CDR3 region has the DNA TGTGCCAGCAGCTTGGCTCCCAACTTAAACTCTGGGGCCAACGTCCTGACTTTC. The full variable domain, its missing parts supplied by reference TRBV5-4 and TRBJ2-6, is ETGVTQSPTHLIKTRGQQVTLRCSSQSGHNTVSWYQQALGQGPQFIFQYYREEENGRGNFPPRFSGLQFPNYSSELNVNALELDDSALYLCASSLAPNLNSGANVLTFGAGSRLTVL.

The CDR3 is CASSFRDHGTDTQYF. For the CDR3, the DNA is TGTGCCAGCAGTTTCCGGGACCACGGCACAGATACGCAGTATTTT. The chain is built from TRBV25-1 and TRBJ2-3, with D perhaps matching TRBD1 or TRBD2 (5 bases each). This CDR3 has 15 residues. V lost 5 bases to trimming and J lost 1 base, with 13 bases between them. Germline-derived CDR1 and CDR2 are MGHDK and SYGVNS.

V usage is TRBV5-1 and J usage is TRBJ2-5; D might be TRBD1 (6 bases). The J call could be wrong; TRBJ2-7 is a better fit for the DNA end. Germline lookup yields CDR1 SGHRS and CDR2 YFSETQ. This CDR3 is built from 14 residues. CDR3 loop: CASSVEDSSYEQYF. In nucleotides, the CDR3 is TGCGCCAGCAGCGTTGAGGACAGCTCCTACGAGCAGTACTTC.

This clone occurred once. The chain joins TRBV9 to TRBJ1-3, with no clear D. CDR3 length: 13 amino acids. Germline lookup yields CDR1 SGDLS and CDR2 YYNGEE. V lost 7 bases, J lost 3 bases, and 11 bases lay in between. CDR3 DNA: TGTGCCAGCCGGAAGGAGGGTGGAAACACCATATATTTT. Protein sequence: CASRKEGGNTIYF.

The gene calls are TRBV10-1 and TRBJ2-7; 9 bases agree with TRBD1. CDR3 length equals 15 residues. Trimming at V came to 2 bases and at J to 1 base, leaving 3 bases not matched to a gene. Germline V gene data show CDR1 as WNHNN and CDR2 as SYGVQD (reference sequence). As DNA, the CDR3 is TGCGCCAGCAGTGAGACCGGGACAGGGTCCTACGAGCAGTACTTC. Amino acid sequence: CASSETGTGSYEQYF.

V usage is TRBV6-1 and J usage is TRBJ2-7; 13 bases line up with TRBD2. Trimming removed 4 bases from V and 5 bases from J; junction bases left unmatched: 11. The CDR3 runs 17 residues. In germline, CDR1 is MNHNS, CDR2 SASEGT. CDR3 amino acids: CASSADQLAGGLDEQYF. CDR3 coding DNA: TGTGCCAGCAGTGCGGATCAACTAGCGGGAGGGCTTGACGAGCAGTACTTC.

Points on this clone: In the same sample, other DNA sequences code for this CDR3. The chain carries TRBV5-1 and TRBJ2-6, with D perhaps TRBD1 or TRBD2 (5 bases each). The germline gives CDR1 SGHRS, CDR2 YFSETQ. This CDR3 region has 12 residues. V dropped 7 bases and J dropped 4 bases, with 6 bases sitting between them. The CDR3 reads CASGDGANVLTF. The CDR3 bases are TGCGCCAGCGGGGACGGGGCCAACGTCCTGACTTTC.

The chain recombines TRBV9 with TRBJ1-2; 7 bases align to TRBD1. Germline assignment: CDR1 SGDLS and CDR2 YYNGEE. CDR3 size: 16 residues. Trimming took 0 bases from V and 4 from J; bases not matched to a gene: 9. The CDR3, as DNA: TGTGCCAGCAGCGTAGGGAGTGGAGGGGGCGGCTATGGCTACACCTTC. It specifies CASSVGSGGGGYGYTF. The complete variable domain, with remaining parts taken from reference TRBV9 and TRBJ1-2, reads DSGVTQTPKHLITATGQRVTLRCSPRSGDLSVYWYQQSLDQGLQFLIQYYNGEERAKGNILERFSAQQFPDLHSELNLSSLELGDSALYFCASSVGSGGGGYGYTFGSGTRLTVV.

The gene calls are TRBV19 and TRBJ2-2, with a possible D match to TRBD2 (5 bases). Trimming took 3 bases from V and 3 from J, leaving 11 bases between them. CDR3 length equals 15 residues. CDR1 and CDR2 from the germline V gene are LNHDA and SQIVND (reference sequence). This CDR3 is CASSMGAVDTGELFF. The CDR3 DNA sequence: TGTGCCAGTAGTATGGGAGCGGTCGACACCGGGGAGCTGTTTTTT.

A remark on this clone: The sample contains more than one DNA sequence encoding this CDR3. This sequence joins TRBV11-2 and TRBJ2-7; no clear D. Trimming took off 1 base at V and 4 bases at J, with 5 bases between the two ends. This CDR3 has 12 residues. CDR1 SGHAT and CDR2 FQNNGV come from the germline V gene. The CDR3 is CASSLAGYEQYF. The CDR3 nucleotides are TGTGCCAGCAGCTTAGCAGGTTACGAGCAGTACTTC.

The V call is TRBV19, the J call TRBJ2-5, with 7 bases aligning to TRBD2. The CDR3 is 16 amino acids. J lost 5 bases, V lost 1 base, and 10 bases had no gene match. Looked up from germline, CDR1 is LNHDA and CDR2 is SQIVND (reference sequence). The CDR3 DNA follows: TGTGCCAGTAGTATAGGCTCGTCCAGCGGGACGGAGACCCAGTACTTC. Amino acid sequence: CASSIGSSSGTETQYF.

This sequence joins TRBV27 and TRBJ2-3, with TRBD1 as a possible D gene (6 bases). The CDR3 sequence is 17 residues long. V was trimmed by 3 bases and J by 2 bases, leaving 18 bases between them. Germline lookup yields CDR1 MNHEY and CDR2 SMNVEV (reference sequence). This chain's CDR3 is CASSFLRDTLNTDTQYF. The CDR3 DNA is TGTGCCAGCAGTTTCCTCCGGGACACGCTGAACACAGATACGCAGTATTTT.

The V and J genes are TRBV10-1 and TRBJ1-1; D is uncertain. Per germline, CDR1 WNHNN and CDR2 SYGVQD (reference sequence). The CDR3 is made up of 11 amino acids. V was shortened by 8 bases and J by 5 bases, with 9 bases between the two germline ends. CDR3 coding DNA: TGCGCCAGCGAAACGGGGACTGAAGCTTTCTTT. It specifies CASETGTEAFF.

In the case of this clone: At one of its ends the junction is not consistent with the germline gene, which may arise from a read error. This same CDR3 is encoded by further DNA sequences in the sample. The chain carries TRBV7-7 and TRBJ2-7, with 8 nucleotides matching TRBD2. Per the germline V gene, CDR1 is SSHAT and CDR2 is FNYEAQ (reference sequence). There are 14 residues in the CDR3. The CDR3 loop is CASSPGGSSYEQYF. CDR3 nucleotides: TGTGCTAGCAGCCCGGGAGGGAGCTCCTACGAGCAGTACTTC.

This CDR3 reads CASSPRAGPNTEAFF. CDR3 coding DNA: TGTGCCAGTAGTCCCCGGGCAGGGCCGAACACTGAAGCTTTCTTT. This chain links TRBV19 with TRBJ1-1; maybe TRBD1 (5 bases). The CDR3 has 15 amino acids. The germline V and J ends were trimmed by 5 bases and 1 base, with 14 bases remaining between them. The germline V gene has CDR1 LNHDA and CDR2 SQIVND (reference sequence). Supplemented by reference TRBV19 and TRBJ1-1, the full variable domain reads DGGITQSPKYLFRKEGQNVTLSCEQNLNHDAMYWYRQDPGQGLRLIYYSQIVNDFQKGDIAEGYSVSREKKESFPLTVTSAQKNPTAFYLCASSPRAGPNTEAFFGQGTRLTVV.

The J gene is TRBJ2-1, the V gene TRBV29-1; 7 nucleotides align to TRBD2. Germline V gene sequence: CDR1 SQVTM, CDR2 ANQGSEA. The CDR3 extends over 15 amino acids. The V gene end was trimmed by 3 bases and the J gene end by 2 bases; junction bases not matched to a gene: 7. CDR3 coding DNA: TGCAGCGTTGATTCGGCTAGCGGAACCTACAATGAGCAGTTCTTC. It codes for CSVDSASGTYNEQFF.

This chain links TRBV5-6 with TRBJ1-2; D is unresolved. The CDR3 spans 13 residues. The germline CDR1 and CDR2 sequences are SGHDT and YYEEEE. V lost 2 bases to trimming and J lost 3 bases, with 8 bases between them. CDR3 nucleotides: TGTGCCAGCAGCTTTATCTTTGACTATGGCTACACCTTC. Its translation is CASSFIFDYGYTF.

The J gene is TRBJ1-2, the V gene TRBV6-6; 7 bases match TRBD1. Trimming cost V 5 bases and J 4 bases; bases outside gene matches: 7. The CDR3 contains 14 residues. Germline V gene sequence: CDR1 MNHNY, CDR2 SVGAGI (reference sequence). CDR3 coding DNA: TGTGCCAGCAGTCAGATTTCAGGGGGCTATGGCTACACCTTC. Protein product: CASSQISGGYGYTF.

Notes on this clone: One junction end does not reproduce the germline sequence, and a read error may be involved. The chain is built from TRBV5-1 and TRBJ1-2; possibly TRBD1 for D (5 bases). The CDR3 has 15 residues. Per the germline V gene, CDR1 is SGHRS and CDR2 is YFSETQ. CDR3 in DNA: TGTGCCAGCAGCTTGGTGGGGGAAGGGGACTATGGCTACACCTTC. Its translation: CASSLVGEGDYGYTF. Supplemented by reference TRBV5-1 and TRBJ1-2, the full variable domain reads KAGVTQTPRYLIKTRGQQVTLSCSPISGHRSVSWYQQTPGQGLQFLFEYFSETQRNKGNFPGRFSGRQFSNSRSEMNVSTLELGDSALYLCASSLVGEGDYGYTFGSGTRLTVV.

The J gene is TRBJ2-7, the V gene TRBV5-1, with D hard to call. CDR1 SGHRS and CDR2 YFSETQ come from the germline V gene. The CDR3 consists of 13 residues. V lost 4 bases and J 2 bases, leaving 10 bases between the germline ends. The CDR3 nucleotides read TGCGCCAGCAGCCAGCCAAGGGCCTACGAGCAGTACTTC. Translating it yields CASSQPRAYEQYF.